The 11 T cell receptor beta chains in this list originate from one sample, sequenced in a study of regulatory T cells in long-lasting Graves disease. As for time point: newly diagnosed GD, antithyroid drugs for less than 3 months. Following extraction of RNA from PBMCs, that RNA was used to make the TCR library. Through Arm-PCR of CDR3 regions and iRepertoire HTBI primers, TCR beta libraries were built. TCRdb called the multiplex PCR reads again in MiXCR, with one record for every CDR3 protein. This table has approximately 350,000 distinct CDR3 sequences, around 11% appearing once. These data also formed part of another study, on T cells in Graves' hyperthyroidism and ophthalmopathy.

Sequenced here: peripheral blood mononuclear cells (PBMCs), sampled at new diagnosis, from a patient treated with antithyroid drugs. These receptors originate from a woman aged 18-35 years with Graves disease.

This clonotype was counted many times. The chain uses TRBV12-3 or TRBV12-4 and TRBJ1-1; D remains unclear. The CDR3 runs 10 residues. The germline V and J ends were trimmed by 6 bases and 9 bases, with 8 bases remaining between them. The CDR3 bases are TGTGCCAGCAGACCACACCAAGCTTTCTTT. Its translation is CASRPHQAFF.

The chain recombines TRBV27 with TRBJ1-5; 7 positions match TRBD1. CDR3 length: 18 residues. Germline CDR1 MNHEY, CDR2 SMNVEV (reference sequence). V shed 5 bases, J shed 0 bases, and the junction held 13 bases outside the gene matches. The CDR3 loop is CASSPHPPGTDSNQPQHF. The CDR3 DNA follows: TGTGCCAGCAGTCCACATCCCCCCGGGACAGATAGCAATCAGCCCCAGCATTTT.

On this clonotype: This CDR3 fails to terminate in the conserved phenylalanine or tryptophan, so it likely reflects a read error. The chain links TRBV7-9 to TRBJ2-1, with a weak D call TRBD2 (7 bases). Germline V gene data show CDR1 as SEHNR and CDR2 as FQNEAQ (reference sequence). The V end was cut by 9 bases, the J end by 5 bases, with 23 bases between. CDR3 length: 16 amino acids. CDR3 coding DNA: TGTGCCAGTACCCCTAGGGGGGGGCTTGATAACAATGAGCAGTTCTTA. Protein sequence: CASTPRGGLDNNEQFL.

This clonotype was recorded many times. V and J are TRBV7-2 and TRBJ1-2, with a possible D match to TRBD1 (6 bases). Germline V gene sequence: CDR1 SGHTA, CDR2 FQGNSA. The CDR3 length is 16 residues. V shed 5 bases and J shed 7 bases, with 23 bases lying between them. CDR3 in DNA: TGTGCCAGCAGCCCGCGGACAGAATTTAAGGTTCGTGGCTACACCTTC. Translating it yields CASSPRTEFKVRGYTF.

As to this clonotype: Compared with germline, one end of the junction differs, possibly owing to a read error. The gene calls are TRBV5-1 and TRBJ2-1, with 7 nucleotides matching TRBD1. The CDR3 covers 15 residues. CDR1 is SGHRS and CDR2 is YFSETQ in the germline V gene. The CDR3, as DNA: TGTGCCAGCACCCGACAGGGTAACTCCTACAATGAGCATTTCTTC. Protein sequence: CASTRQGNSYNEHFF.

The table lists this clonotype with a few counts. The CDR3 nucleotides are TGTGCCAGCAGGGGGGATCCAGGGGGCACGGGTGAAGCTTTCTTT. Its protein product is CASRGDPGGTGEAFF. The rearrangement uses TRBV9 and TRBJ1-1, with 8 bases that match TRBD1. The CDR3 consists of 15 residues. In germline, CDR1 is SGDLS, CDR2 YYNGEE. V dropped 5 bases and J dropped 7; count of bases not matched to a gene: 13.

This clonotype was counted ten times or more. V is TRBV12-3 or TRBV12-4 and J is TRBJ2-1; D is unresolved. V lost 8 bases, J lost 3 bases, and 20 bases lay in between. The CDR3 length is 16 residues. CDR3 residues: CASAIRRNYHYNEQFF. Here the CDR3 DNA reads TGTGCCAGCGCAATTCGACGGAATTATCACTACAATGAGCAGTTCTTC.

About this clonotype itself: A far larger clone is off by one base, so a read error is likely. This sequence joins TRBV28 and TRBJ2-3; 7 bases align to TRBD2. The end of the DNA aligns better with TRBJ2-1, so the J call may be wrong. This CDR3 comprises 16 residues. CDR1 and CDR2 from the germline V gene are MDHEN and SYDVKM. CDR3 bases: TGTGCCAGCACCCCATCCGAGTGGCGGGAGCCCACTGGGCAGTTCTTC. This translates into CASTPSEWREPTGQFF.

This clonotype was detected ten times or more. V usage is TRBV28 and J usage is TRBJ2-3, with unresolved D. CDR1 MDHEN and CDR2 SYDVKM come from the germline V gene. The length of the CDR3 is 15 residues. The V gene lost 4 bases and the J gene lost 1 base, with 12 bases spanning the gap. The CDR3 loop reads CASSSLIRRTDTQYF. Written as DNA, the CDR3 is TGTGCCAGCAGTTCTTTAATTCGACGCACAGATACGCAGTATTTT.

This clonotype was seen more than once but under ten times. The chain links TRBV20-1 to TRBJ2-3; D is uncertain. CDR3 length: 11 residues. V gave up 3 bases and J gave up 4 bases, with 5 bases separating them. CDR1 DFQATT and CDR2 SNEGSKA come from the germline V gene (reference sequence). CDR3 nucleotides: TGCAGTGCTAGGGCCTCAGATACGCAGTATTTT. This sequence encodes CSARASDTQYF.

There are many counts of this clonotype. The rearrangement joins TRBV3-1 to TRBJ2-7; 7 nucleotides agree with TRBD2. Germline-derived CDR1 and CDR2 are LGHDT and YNNKEL (reference sequence). The CDR3 has 14 residues. The V segment lost 4 bases and the J segment 5 bases; nucleotides outside the gene matches: 8. CDR3 sequence reads: CASSRTSYTHEQYF. CDR3 nucleotides: TGTGCCAGCAGCCGGACTAGTTACACCCACGAGCAGTACTTC.